The 19 T cell receptor beta chains below were found in one sample sequenced in a study of blood T cells in healthy people across ages. The use of a sample-barcoded 5' primer and a J-beta primer mix characterized a second PCR of roughly 7 to 12 cycles. One entry per CDR3 protein, called by TCRdb with MiXCR from the 5' RACE reads. The profile covers 1,500,000 or so distinct CDR3 sequences, with around 40% appearing a single time and about 4.1% taken by the ten largest. What was sequenced was blood. All receptors come from a woman between 18 and 30 years old in good health.

This clonotype was counted a few times. The chain couples TRBV7-2 to TRBJ1-2; no clear D. V was shortened by 6 bases and J by 0 bases, with 8 bases between the two germline ends. Germline CDR1 and CDR2: SGHTA and FQGNSA. There are 13 residues in the CDR3. CDR3 in amino acids: CASRPTANYGYTF. The CDR3 nucleotides read TGTGCCAGCAGGCCAACAGCTAACTATGGCTACACCTTC.

V usage is TRBV13 and J usage is TRBJ2-7; D may be TRBD2 (6 bases). Germline V gene sequence: CDR1 PRHDT, CDR2 FYEKMQ (reference sequence). The CDR3 is 14 residues long. The ends were cut back, 5 bases at V and 5 bases at J, with 16 bases in the middle. CDR3 amino acids: CASSAGTLQNEQYF. Here the CDR3 DNA reads TGTGCCAGCAGCGCCGGGACTCTCCAAAACGAGCAGTACTTC.

This chain uses TRBV7-2 with TRBJ2-5; D remains ambiguous. The CDR3 is 12 residues long. Germline V lookup: CDR1 SGHTA, CDR2 FQGNSA. V was clipped by 2 bases and J by 11 bases, with 12 bases between them. The CDR3 loop is CASSLSSNEQYF. DNA of the CDR3: TGTGCCAGCAGCTTATCGAGCAATGAGCAGTACTTC.

With regard to this clonotype: The junction shows a germline mismatch at one end, possibly a read error. The V gene is TRBV6-6, the J gene TRBJ1-1; a possible D gene is TRBD1 (6 bases). Germline-derived CDR1 and CDR2 are MNHNY and SVGAGI (reference sequence). This CDR3 region has 16 residues. The CDR3 DNA reads TGTACCAGCAGTTACTCTTGGCGGGGGGCGACCACTGAAGCTTTCTTT. This translates into CTSSYSWRGATTEAFF.

This clonotype appeared a few times. The chain is built from TRBV6-2 or TRBV6-3 and TRBJ1-2, with TRBD1 as a possible D gene (6 bases). Trimming took 4 bases from V and 2 from J, leaving 14 bases between them. The CDR3 loop spans 15 amino acids. Germline V gene lookup returns CDR1 MNHEY and CDR2 SVGEGT. The CDR3 region is CASSSSSRGNYGYTF. The CDR3, as DNA: TGTGCCAGCAGTTCATCATCGAGGGGGAACTATGGCTACACCTTC.

The genes are TRBV12-3 or TRBV12-4 and TRBJ2-1; 7 bases match TRBD2. Germline trimming cut 5 bases from V and 4 bases from J; bases unmatched to any gene: 8. This CDR3 has 15 amino acids. In DNA form, the CDR3 reads TGTGCCAGCAGTCCAGATGGGGGGGGTTACAATGAGCAGTTCTTC. This gives the protein CASSPDGGGYNEQFF.

The chain couples TRBV10-3 to TRBJ1-2; a weak D match, TRBD1 (5 bases). Per germline, CDR1 ENHRY and CDR2 SYGVKD. V was trimmed by 5 bases and J by 3 bases, leaving 13 bases between them. The CDR3 contains 14 residues. The CDR3 DNA reads TGTGCCATCAGTCACCTCAGGGATTACTATGGCTACACCTTC. It specifies CAISHLRDYYGYTF.

This clonotype was recorded once. The J gene is TRBJ2-2, the V gene TRBV5-1; D is possibly TRBD2 (5 bases). Trimming removed 1 base from V and 1 base from J, with 8 bases in between. The CDR3 loop spans 15 amino acids. CDR1 is SGHRS, CDR2 YFSETQ, per germline. The CDR3 reads CASSLLGMNTGELFF. CDR3 DNA: TGCGCCAGCAGCTTGCTCGGGATGAACACCGGGGAGCTGTTTTTT.

Only a few counts were recorded for this clonotype. This chain joins TRBV4-3 and TRBJ1-2; possible D gene TRBD1, 5 bases. In germline, CDR1 is LGHNA, CDR2 YSLEER. The CDR3 has 15 amino acids. Trimming removed 4 bases at V and 0 bases at J, with 12 bases between. In nucleotides, the CDR3 is TGCGCCAGCAGCCGAGGGACCAGGTCTAACTATGGCTACACCTTC. It translates to CASSRGTRSNYGYTF.

The V and J genes are TRBV25-1 and TRBJ2-5, with D possibly being TRBD2 (6 bases). Germline V gene lookup returns CDR1 MGHDK and CDR2 SYGVNS. The V gene lost 5 bases and the J gene lost 11 bases, with 30 bases spanning the gap. The CDR3 is 17 amino acids. In DNA form, the CDR3 reads TGTGCCAGCAGTTCCCGGGCGGGCGGGACGGTGACTAGGGAGCAGTACTTC. Translated, it gives CASSSRAGGTVTREQYF.

The chain's CDR3 is CASNAGRADTQYF. The CDR3 DNA reads TGTGCCAGCAATGCGGGAAGAGCAGATACGCAGTATTTT. The V and J genes are TRBV12-3 or TRBV12-4 and TRBJ2-3; D possibly corresponds to TRBD2 (6 bases). The V end lost 7 bases, the J end lost 4 bases, and 12 bases lay between the germline ends. This CDR3 has 13 amino acids.

This chain connects TRBV15 to TRBJ1-2, with a tentative D call TRBD1 (5 bases). The V end was cut by 0 bases, the J end by 3 bases, with 11 bases between. The length of the CDR3 is 15 residues. CDR1 and CDR2 from the germline V gene are LNHNV and YYDKDF (reference sequence). The CDR3 loop reads CATSRDQGSYYGYTF. The DNA for the CDR3 is TGTGCCACCAGCAGAGATCAGGGCTCCTACTATGGCTACACCTTC.

The rearrangement links TRBV2 to TRBJ1-5; TRBD1 matches 7 bases. The J segment lost 5 bases and the V segment lost 8 bases, leaving 9 bases of the junction unmatched. From germline, CDR1 is SNHLY and CDR2 FYNNEI. The CDR3 contains 14 residues. The CDR3 loop reads CASRVDRDDQPQHF. As DNA, the CDR3 is TGTGCCAGCCGGGTTGACAGGGACGATCAGCCCCAGCATTTT.

The chain joins TRBV10-3 to TRBJ2-5, with 9 positions matching TRBD1. There are 15 residues in the CDR3. V was clipped by 10 bases and J by 7 bases; unmatched bases: 16. Germline V gene lookup returns CDR1 ENHRY and CDR2 SYGVKD. CDR3 nucleotides: TGTGCCACGAGCGATCGGGACAGGGCCTTTGGGACCCAGTACTTC. Residues: CATSDRDRAFGTQYF.

The rearrangement joins TRBV6-2 or TRBV6-3 to TRBJ2-1; 10 positions agree with TRBD1. With 7 bases clipped from V and 4 bases from J, the junction kept 10 bases outside the gene matches. Per germline, CDR1 MNHEY and CDR2 SVGEGT. The CDR3 sequence is 16 residues long. This CDR3 is CASTKKTGGLYNEQFF. For the CDR3, the DNA is TGTGCCAGCACTAAAAAGACAGGGGGCCTTTACAATGAGCAGTTCTTC.

For the CDR3, the DNA is TGTGCCAGCAGTGAGGCTTTTCTAGCGGGAGGACCGATGAGCTCCTACAATGAGCAGTTCTTC. It specifies CASSEAFLAGGPMSSYNEQFF. This rearrangement joins TRBV25-1 to TRBJ2-1; 11 nucleotides align to TRBD2. CDR3 length: 21 amino acids. J was trimmed by 0 bases and V by 3 bases; bases with no gene match: 16. CDR1 MGHDK and CDR2 SYGVNS come from the germline V gene. Based on the CDR3 plus reference TRBV25-1 and TRBJ2-1, the full variable domain is EADIYQTPRYLVIGTGKKITLECSQTMGHDKMYWYQQDPGMELHLIHYSYGVNSTEKGDLSSESTVSRIRTEHFPLTLESARPSHTSQYLCASSEAFLAGGPMSSYNEQFFGPGTRLTVL.

This clonotype was seen only a few times. V is TRBV2 and J is TRBJ2-7, with D unclear. V lost 6 bases and J 1 base, leaving 10 bases between the germline ends. The CDR3 length is 13 residues. Germline lookup yields CDR1 SNHLY and CDR2 FYNNEI. CDR3: CASSGRVSYEQYF. The CDR3 coding sequence is TGTGCCAGCAGCGGACGGGTTTCCTACGAGCAGTACTTC.

V and J are TRBV6-5 and TRBJ2-4, with a weak D call TRBD2 (5 bases). V lost 7 bases, J lost 3 bases, and 10 bases lay in between. In germline, CDR1 is MNHEY, CDR2 SVGAGI. The CDR3 spans 13 residues. CDR3 bases: TGTGCCAGCAAATCCGGGAACAAAAACATTCAGTACTTC. Protein sequence: CASKSGNKNIQYF.

The chain recombines TRBV20-1 with TRBJ1-1; the D is unclear. Germline values: CDR1 DFQATT, CDR2 SNEGSKA (reference sequence). The CDR3 consists of 13 residues. CDR3 in DNA: TGCAGCCCAAATGAGGAGACGAACACTGAAGCTTTCTTT. Protein product: CSPNEETNTEAFF.